This T cell receptor beta chain was obtained from a study of blood T cell repertoires in COVID-19. Study-wide context: The origin of the acute and convalescent COVID-19 samples was the United States, Italy and Spain. Sample material is recorded as cDNA or gDNA derived from T cells, B-cell-depleted T cells, or PBMCs.

The CDR3 consists of 16 residues. The sample holds a few counts of this clone. TCRdb's copy holds only in-frame clones and misses some; the assay was immunoSEQ multiplex PCR. The sample includes approximately 270,000 clones, about 90% seen only once; the top ten take roughly 3%. J is TRBJ2-7 and V is TRBV21-1; TRBD1, the table's D call, lacks a check against the DNA. TRBV21-1 is flagged as a pseudogene. The receptor was derived from a man younger than 35 with active or convalescent COVID-19. Specimen: peripheral blood. The CDR3 sequence is CASSLQLRGRSYEQYF. CDR3 DNA: TGTGCCAGCAGCCTACAACTCAGGGGGAGATCCTACGAGCAGTACTTC.